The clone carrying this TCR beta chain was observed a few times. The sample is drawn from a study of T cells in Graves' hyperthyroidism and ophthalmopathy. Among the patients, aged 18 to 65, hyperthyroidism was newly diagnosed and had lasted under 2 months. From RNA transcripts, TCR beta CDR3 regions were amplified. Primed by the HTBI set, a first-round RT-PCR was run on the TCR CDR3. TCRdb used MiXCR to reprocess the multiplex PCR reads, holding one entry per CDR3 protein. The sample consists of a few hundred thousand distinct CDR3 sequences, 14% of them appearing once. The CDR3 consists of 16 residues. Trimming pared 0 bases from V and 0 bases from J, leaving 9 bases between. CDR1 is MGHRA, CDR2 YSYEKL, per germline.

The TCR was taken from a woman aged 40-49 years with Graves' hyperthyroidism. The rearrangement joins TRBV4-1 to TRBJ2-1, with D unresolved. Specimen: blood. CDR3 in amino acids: CASSQDPYNSYNEQFF. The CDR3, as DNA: TGCGCCAGCAGCCAAGATCCCTATAACTCCTACAATGAGCAGTTCTTC.